Each of the 8 T cell receptor beta chains below was sequenced from the same sample in a study of T-cell memory formation after mild COVID-19. TCRdb analysed the 5' RACE reads with MiXCR anew, one entry per CDR3 protein. The profile shows about 470,000 distinct CDR3 sequences, approximately 18% of them singletons. What was sequenced was PBMCs or a T cell subset sorted from them (not recorded which). The receptors derive from an adult woman who had mild COVID-19 (a few samples of this study predate the infection). Cell type and time point are not known.

V and J are TRBV5-1 and TRBJ2-1; no definite D call. Trimming stripped 6 bases from V and 6 bases from J, with 22 bases between. Germline-derived CDR1 and CDR2 are SGHRS and YFSETQ. The CDR3 is 16 residues long. CDR3 residues: CASKVGPQLPPNEQFF. CDR3 nucleotide sequence: TGCGCCAGCAAGGTCGGTCCCCAACTTCCCCCCAATGAGCAGTTCTTC.

Many counts were recorded for this clonotype. V gene TRBV18 combines with J gene TRBJ2-1; TRBD1 might be the D (6 bases). The germline V and J ends were trimmed by 3 bases and 2 bases, with 11 bases remaining between them. The CDR3 extends over 15 amino acids. CDR1 is KGHSH, CDR2 LQKENI, per germline. This chain's CDR3 is CASSPLAGAYNEQFF. The DNA for the CDR3 is TGTGCCAGCTCACCGTTGGCAGGGGCCTACAATGAGCAGTTCTTC.

This clonotype was picked up a small number of times. The V gene is TRBV20-1, the J gene TRBJ1-1, with TRBD1 matching 7 bases. This CDR3 contains 10 residues. V shed 2 bases, J shed 10 bases, and the junction held 1 base outside the gene matches. Looked up from germline, CDR1 is DFQATT and CDR2 is SNEGSKA (reference sequence). The CDR3 loop is CSARYRGAFF. CDR3 DNA sequence: TGCAGTGCTAGATACAGGGGAGCTTTCTTT.

The V call is TRBV5-4, the J call TRBJ2-7; TRBD1 might be the D (6 bases). The germline CDR1 and CDR2 sequences are SGHNT and YYREEE (reference sequence). CDR3 size: 17 residues. The germline V and J ends were trimmed by 1 base and 0 bases, with 17 bases remaining between them. Here the CDR3 DNA reads TGTGCCAGCAGCTTGCCACAGGGACCGCCGAGCTCCTACGAGCAGTACTTC. Its protein is CASSLPQGPPSSYEQYF.

This chain joins TRBV7-8 and TRBJ2-1; D call uncertain. Trimming took off 0 bases at V and 10 bases at J, with 10 bases between the two ends. In germline, CDR1 is SGHVS, CDR2 FQNEAQ. The length of the CDR3 is 13 residues. CDR3 region: CASSLAALAEQFF. DNA for the CDR3: TGTGCCAGCAGCTTAGCGGCACTTGCCGAGCAGTTCTTC. Complete variable domain (other parts from reference TRBV7-8 and TRBJ2-1): GAGVSQSPRYKVAKRGQDVALRCDPISGHVSLFWYQQALGQGPEFLTYFQNEAQLDKSGLPSDRFFAERPEGSVSTLKIQRTQQEDSAVYLCASSLAALAEQFFGPGTRLTVL.

This clonotype came up a few times. The chain combines TRBV3-1 with TRBJ2-2; 9 bases are shared with TRBD1. J lost 5 bases, V lost 4 bases, and 5 bases had no gene match. This CDR3 region has 15 residues. Germline-derived CDR1 and CDR2 are LGHDT and YNNKEL (reference sequence). CDR3 sequence (DNA): TGTGCCAGCAGCCGACCGGGACAGGGAACCGGGGAGCTGTTTTTT. Its protein is CASSRPGQGTGELFF.

The CDR3 DNA reads as TGTGCCAGCTCACCCACTAGCGGGAGAATGGATACGCAGTATTTT. This gives the protein CASSPTSGRMDTQYF. The rearrangement joins TRBV18 to TRBJ2-3, with 11 nucleotides matching TRBD2. J was trimmed by 6 bases and V by 3 bases; bases with no gene match: 5. The length of the CDR3 is 15 residues. Germline CDR1 is KGHSH and CDR2 is LQKENI.

This chain uses TRBV12-3 or TRBV12-4 with TRBJ2-3; the match to TRBD2 covers 8 bases. The trim removed 7 bases at V and 0 bases at J, leaving 6 bases unmatched. This CDR3 has 15 residues. This chain's CDR3 is CASTPLAGSTDTQYF. CDR3 DNA sequence: TGTGCCAGCACCCCATTAGCGGGGAGCACAGATACGCAGTATTTT.